This T cell receptor (beta chain) was found in a study of response to subunit inactivated influenza vaccine. Regarding this clonotype: Its antigen is currently unknown.

The study, taken as a whole, reports: Few additional T cells are recruited per seasonal influenza vaccination, authors suggested.

Each CDR3 protein is one row after TCRdb ran MiXCR on the RT-PCR reads. Of 600,000 to 850,000 distinct CDR3 sequences listed, around 15% are singletons. This receptor was obtained from a man aged 45 to 65 who received an inactivated influenza vaccine. The sample in question was PBMCs from blood, obtained approximately 15 days before vaccination.

The CDR3 spells CASSFQQGALNTEAFF. CDR3 nucleotide sequence: TGTGCCAGCAGTTTTCAGCAGGGGGCTTTGAACACTGAAGCTTTCTTT. V usage is TRBV27 and J usage is TRBJ1-1, with 8 bases aligning to TRBD1. The CDR3 runs to 16 residues. Germline V lookup: CDR1 MNHEY, CDR2 SMNVEV (reference sequence). The V gene end was trimmed by 3 bases and the J gene end by 0 bases; junction bases not matched to a gene: 6.